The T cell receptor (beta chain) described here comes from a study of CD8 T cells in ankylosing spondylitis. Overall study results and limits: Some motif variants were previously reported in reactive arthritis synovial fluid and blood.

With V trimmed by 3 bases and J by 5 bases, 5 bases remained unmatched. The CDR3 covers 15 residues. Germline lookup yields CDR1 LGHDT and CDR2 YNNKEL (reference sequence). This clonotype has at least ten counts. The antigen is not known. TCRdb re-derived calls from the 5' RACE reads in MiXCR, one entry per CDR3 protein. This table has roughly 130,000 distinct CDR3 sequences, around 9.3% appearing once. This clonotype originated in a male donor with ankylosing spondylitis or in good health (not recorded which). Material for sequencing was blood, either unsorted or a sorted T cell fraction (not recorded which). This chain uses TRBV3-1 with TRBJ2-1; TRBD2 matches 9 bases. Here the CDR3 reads CASSQLVAGDNEQFF. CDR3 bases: TGTGCCAGCAGCCAGTTGGTAGCGGGAGACAATGAGCAGTTCTTC.